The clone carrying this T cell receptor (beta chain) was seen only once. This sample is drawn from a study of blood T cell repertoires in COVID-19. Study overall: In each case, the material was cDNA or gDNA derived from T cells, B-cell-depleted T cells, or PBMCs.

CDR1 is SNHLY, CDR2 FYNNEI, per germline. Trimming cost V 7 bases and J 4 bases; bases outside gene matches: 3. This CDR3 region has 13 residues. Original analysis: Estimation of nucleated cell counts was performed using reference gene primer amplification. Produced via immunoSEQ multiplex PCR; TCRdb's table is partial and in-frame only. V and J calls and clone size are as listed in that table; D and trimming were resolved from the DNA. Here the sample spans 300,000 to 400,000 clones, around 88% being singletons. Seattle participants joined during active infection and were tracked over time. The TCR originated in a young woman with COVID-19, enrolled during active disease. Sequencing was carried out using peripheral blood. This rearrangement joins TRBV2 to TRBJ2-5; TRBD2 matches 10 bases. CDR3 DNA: TGTGCCAGCACCCGACTAGCGGGAGAGACCCAGTACTTC. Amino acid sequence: CASTRLAGETQYF.